Only one count was recorded for the clone carrying this T cell receptor (beta chain). TCRdb keeps only in-frame clones here, not all; method: immunoSEQ multiplex PCR. This table holds roughly 98,000 clones, 70% to 90% found once. This record belongs to a study of glioma-infiltrating T cells after dendritic cell vaccination. Unmatched junction bases numbered 4, after V lost 7 bases and J lost 2 bases. CDR1 MNHEY and CDR2 SMNVEV come from the germline V gene (reference sequence). This CDR3 has 14 residues. The clonotype comes from a human donor with glioblastoma. Specimen: blood, collected before dendritic cell vaccination. The rearrangement joins TRBV27 to TRBJ2-1, with 8 bases lining up with TRBD1. The CDR3 DNA is TGTGCCAGCACACCAGGGGGCGCCTACAATGAGCAGTTCTTC. Translating it yields CASTPGGAYNEQFF.